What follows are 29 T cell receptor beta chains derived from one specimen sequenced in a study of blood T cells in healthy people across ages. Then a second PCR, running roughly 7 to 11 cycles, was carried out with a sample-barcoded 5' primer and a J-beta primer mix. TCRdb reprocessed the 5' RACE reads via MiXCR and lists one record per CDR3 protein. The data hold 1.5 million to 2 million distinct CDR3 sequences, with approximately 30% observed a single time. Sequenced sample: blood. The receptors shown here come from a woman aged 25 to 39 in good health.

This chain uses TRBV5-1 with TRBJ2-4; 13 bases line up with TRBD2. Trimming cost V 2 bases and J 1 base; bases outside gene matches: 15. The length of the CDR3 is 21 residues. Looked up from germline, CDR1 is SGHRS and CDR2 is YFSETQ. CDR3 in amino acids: CASSFGLAGVNLRVAKNIQYF. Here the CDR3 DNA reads TGCGCCAGCAGCTTCGGACTAGCGGGAGTAAATCTTAGAGTCGCCAAAAACATTCAGTACTTC.

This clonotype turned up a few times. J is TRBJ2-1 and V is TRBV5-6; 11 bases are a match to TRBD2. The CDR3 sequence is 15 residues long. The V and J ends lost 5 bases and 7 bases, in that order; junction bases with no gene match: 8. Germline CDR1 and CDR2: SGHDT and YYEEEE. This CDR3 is CASSQTSGAGNEQFF. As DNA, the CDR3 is TGTGCCAGCAGTCAGACTAGCGGGGCTGGTAATGAGCAGTTCTTC.

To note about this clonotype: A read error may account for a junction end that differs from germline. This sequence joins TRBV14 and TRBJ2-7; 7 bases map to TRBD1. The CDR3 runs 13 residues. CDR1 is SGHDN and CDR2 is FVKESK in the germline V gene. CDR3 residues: CAGSETGWYEQYF. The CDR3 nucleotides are TGTGCCGGCAGCGAGACAGGGTGGTACGAGCAGTACTTC.

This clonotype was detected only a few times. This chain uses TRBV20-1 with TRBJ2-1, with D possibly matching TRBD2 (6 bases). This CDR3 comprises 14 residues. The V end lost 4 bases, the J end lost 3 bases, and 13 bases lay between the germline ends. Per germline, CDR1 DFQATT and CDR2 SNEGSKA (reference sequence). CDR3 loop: CSATGLADYNEQFF. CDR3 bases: TGCAGTGCTACGGGGTTAGCGGACTACAATGAGCAGTTCTTC.

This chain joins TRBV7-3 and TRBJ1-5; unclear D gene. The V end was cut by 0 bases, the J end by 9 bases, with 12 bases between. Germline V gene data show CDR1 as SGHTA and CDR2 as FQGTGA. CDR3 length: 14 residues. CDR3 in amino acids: CASSLTWRNRPQHF. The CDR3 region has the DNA TGTGCCAGCAGCTTAACGTGGAGGAACCGGCCCCAGCATTTT.

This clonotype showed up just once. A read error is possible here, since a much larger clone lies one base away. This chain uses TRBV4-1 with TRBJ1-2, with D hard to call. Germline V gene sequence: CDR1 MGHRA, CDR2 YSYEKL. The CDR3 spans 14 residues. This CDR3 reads CAISQSQDYQGYTF. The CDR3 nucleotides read TGCGCCATCAGCCAAAGTCAGGACTATCAAGGCTACACCTTC.

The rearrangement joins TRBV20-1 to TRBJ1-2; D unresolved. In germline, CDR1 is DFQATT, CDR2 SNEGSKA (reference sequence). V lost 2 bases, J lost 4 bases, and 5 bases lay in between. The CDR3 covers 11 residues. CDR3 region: CSARTSYGYTF. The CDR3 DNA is TGCAGTGCTAGAACAAGCTATGGCTACACCTTC.

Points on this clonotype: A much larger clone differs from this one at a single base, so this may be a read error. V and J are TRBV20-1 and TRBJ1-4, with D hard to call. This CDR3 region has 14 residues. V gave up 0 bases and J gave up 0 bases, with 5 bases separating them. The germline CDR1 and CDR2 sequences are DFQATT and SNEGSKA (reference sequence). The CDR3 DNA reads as TGCAGTGCTAGAGAAGGCACAACTAATGAAAAACTGTTTTTT. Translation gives CSAREGTTNEKLFF.

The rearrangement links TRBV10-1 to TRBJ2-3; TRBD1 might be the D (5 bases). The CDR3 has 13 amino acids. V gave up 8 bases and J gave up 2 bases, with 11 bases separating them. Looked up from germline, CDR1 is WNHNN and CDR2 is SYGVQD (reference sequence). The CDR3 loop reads CASAGGATDTQYF. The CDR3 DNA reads TGCGCCAGCGCCGGTGGGGCCACAGATACGCAGTATTTT.

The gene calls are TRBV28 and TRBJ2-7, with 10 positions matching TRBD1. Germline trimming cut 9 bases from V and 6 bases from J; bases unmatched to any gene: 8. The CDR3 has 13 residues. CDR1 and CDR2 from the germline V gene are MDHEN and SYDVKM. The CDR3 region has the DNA TGTGCCAGTTCGACAGGGGGCCGTGGCGAGCAGTACTTC. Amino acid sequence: CASSTGGRGEQYF.

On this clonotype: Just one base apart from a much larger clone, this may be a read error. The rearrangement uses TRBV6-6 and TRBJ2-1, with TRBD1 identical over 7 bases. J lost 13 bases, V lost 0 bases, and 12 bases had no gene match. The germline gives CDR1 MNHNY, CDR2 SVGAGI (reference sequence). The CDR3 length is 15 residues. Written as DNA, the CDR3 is TGTGCCAGCAGTTACTCTCCTTACAGGGGAAACATTCAGTTCTTC. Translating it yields CASSYSPYRGNIQFF.

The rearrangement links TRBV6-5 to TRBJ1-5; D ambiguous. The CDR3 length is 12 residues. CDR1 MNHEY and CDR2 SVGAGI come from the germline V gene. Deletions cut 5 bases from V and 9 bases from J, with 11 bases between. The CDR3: CASSPSTGPQHF. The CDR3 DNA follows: TGTGCCAGCAGTCCCTCCACGGGGCCCCAGCATTTT.

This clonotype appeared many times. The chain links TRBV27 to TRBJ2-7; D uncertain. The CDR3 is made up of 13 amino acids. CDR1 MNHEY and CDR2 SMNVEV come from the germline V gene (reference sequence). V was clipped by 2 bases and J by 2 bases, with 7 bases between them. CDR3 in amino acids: CASSLTPTYEQYF. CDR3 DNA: TGTGCCAGCAGTTTAACCCCCACCTACGAGCAGTACTTC.

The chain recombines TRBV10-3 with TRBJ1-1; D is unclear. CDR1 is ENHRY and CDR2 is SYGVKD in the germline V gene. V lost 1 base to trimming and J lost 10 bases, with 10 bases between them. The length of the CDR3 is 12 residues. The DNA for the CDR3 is TGTGCCATCAGTGAGTTCGGCTGGGGAGCTTTCTTT. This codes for CAISEFGWGAFF.

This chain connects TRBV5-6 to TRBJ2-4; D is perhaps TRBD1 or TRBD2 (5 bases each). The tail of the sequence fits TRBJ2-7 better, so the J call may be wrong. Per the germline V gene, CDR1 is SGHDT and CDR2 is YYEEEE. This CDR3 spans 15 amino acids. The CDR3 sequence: CASSSTRGQSYEQYF. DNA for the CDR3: TGTGCCAGCAGTTCAACCCGGGGCCAATCTTACGAGCAGTACTTC.

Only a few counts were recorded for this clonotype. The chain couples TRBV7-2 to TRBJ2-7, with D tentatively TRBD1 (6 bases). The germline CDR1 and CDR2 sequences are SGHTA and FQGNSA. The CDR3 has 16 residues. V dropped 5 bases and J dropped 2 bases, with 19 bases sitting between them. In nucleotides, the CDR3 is TGTGCCAGCAGCAAAAACAGGGCCACGGTGACCTACGAGCAGTACTTC. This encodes CASSKNRATVTYEQYF.

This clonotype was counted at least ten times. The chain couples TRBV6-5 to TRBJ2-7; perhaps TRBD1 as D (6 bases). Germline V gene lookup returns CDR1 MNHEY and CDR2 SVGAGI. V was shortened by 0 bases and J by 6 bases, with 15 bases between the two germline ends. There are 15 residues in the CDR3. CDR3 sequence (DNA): TGTGCCAGCAGTTACTCGATCCAGGGGACGGGCGAGCAGTACTTC. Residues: CASSYSIQGTGEQYF.

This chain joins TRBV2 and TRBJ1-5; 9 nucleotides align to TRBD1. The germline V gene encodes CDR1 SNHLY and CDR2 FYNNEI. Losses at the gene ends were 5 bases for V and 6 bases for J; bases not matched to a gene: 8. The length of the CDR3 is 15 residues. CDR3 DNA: TGTGCCAGCAGTCGGCTCGACAGGGGGTCTCAGCCCCAGCATTTT. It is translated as CASSRLDRGSQPQHF.

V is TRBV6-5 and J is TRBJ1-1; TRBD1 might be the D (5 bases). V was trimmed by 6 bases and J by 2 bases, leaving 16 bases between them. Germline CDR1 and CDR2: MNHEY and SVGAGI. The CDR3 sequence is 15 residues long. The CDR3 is CASSDWDGRNTEAFF. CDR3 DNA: TGTGCCAGCAGCGACTGGGACGGCCGCAACACTGAAGCTTTCTTT.

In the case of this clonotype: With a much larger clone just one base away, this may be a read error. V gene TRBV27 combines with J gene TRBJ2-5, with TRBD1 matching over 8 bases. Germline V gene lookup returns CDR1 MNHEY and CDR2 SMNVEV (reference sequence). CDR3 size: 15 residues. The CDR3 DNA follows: TGTGCCAGCAGTTTATACAGGGGGAGCCAAGAGACCCTGTACTTC. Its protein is CASSLYRGSQETLYF.

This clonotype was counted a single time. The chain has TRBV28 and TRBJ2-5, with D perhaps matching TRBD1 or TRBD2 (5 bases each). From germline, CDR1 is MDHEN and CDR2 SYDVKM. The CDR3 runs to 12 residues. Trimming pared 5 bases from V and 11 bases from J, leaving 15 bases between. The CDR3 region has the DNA TGTGCCAGCAGTAACCCGAGGGGCTGGCAGTACTTC. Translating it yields CASSNPRGWQYF. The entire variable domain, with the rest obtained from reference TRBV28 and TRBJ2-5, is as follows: DVKVTQSSRYLVKRTGEKVFLECVQDMDHENMFWYRQDPGLGLRLIYFSYDVKMKEKGDIPEGYSVSREKKERFSLILESASTNQTSMYLCASSNPRGWQYFGPGTRLLVL.

Here the CDR3 reads CASSYTDTPNEKLFF. CDR3 DNA sequence: TGTGCCAGCAGTTATACCGATACTCCTAATGAAAAACTGTTTTTT. This chain connects TRBV6-2 or TRBV6-3 to TRBJ1-4; D is uncertain. The length of the CDR3 is 15 residues. CDR1 and CDR2 from the germline V gene are MNHEY and SVGEGT. V lost 3 bases, J lost 3 bases, and 11 bases lay in between.

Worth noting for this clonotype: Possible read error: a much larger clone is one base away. CDR3 loop: CASNQHSCNEQFF. The CDR3 DNA sequence: TGTGCCAGCAACCAGCACTCCTGTAATGAGCAGTTCTTC. J is TRBJ2-1 and V is TRBV14; D gene uncertain. Germline V lookup: CDR1 SGHDN, CDR2 FVKESK. The ends were cut back, 7 bases at V and 7 bases at J, with 14 bases in the middle. The CDR3 runs 13 residues.

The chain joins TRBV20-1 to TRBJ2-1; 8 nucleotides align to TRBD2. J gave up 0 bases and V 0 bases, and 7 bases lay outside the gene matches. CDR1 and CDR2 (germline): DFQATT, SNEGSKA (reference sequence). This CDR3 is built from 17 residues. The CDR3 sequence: CSARESAGGASYNEQFF. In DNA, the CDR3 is TGCAGTGCTAGAGAGTCGGCGGGGGGAGCCTCCTACAATGAGCAGTTCTTC.

CDR3 in DNA: TGCGCCAGCAGCTGGGACCTTTACACCTACGAGCAGTACTTC. This codes for CASSWDLYTYEQYF. The chain joins TRBV5-1 to TRBJ2-7; D tentatively fits TRBD1 or TRBD2 (5 bases each). Germline lookup yields CDR1 SGHRS and CDR2 YFSETQ. CDR3 size: 14 residues. The V end was cut by 3 bases, the J end by 2 bases, with 12 bases between.

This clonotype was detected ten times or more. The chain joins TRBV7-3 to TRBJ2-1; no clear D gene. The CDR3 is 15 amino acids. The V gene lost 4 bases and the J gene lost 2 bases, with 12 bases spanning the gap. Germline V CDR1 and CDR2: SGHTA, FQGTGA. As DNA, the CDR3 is TGTGCCAGCAGCTCTCACCGGGTGCCCTACAATGAGCAGTTCTTC. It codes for CASSSHRVPYNEQFF. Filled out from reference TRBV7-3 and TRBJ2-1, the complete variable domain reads GAGVSQTPSNKVTEKGKYVELRCDPISGHTALYWYRQSLGQGPEFLIYFQGTGAADDSGLPNDRFFAVRPEGSVSTLKIQRTERGDSAVYLCASSSHRVPYNEQFFGPGTRLTVL.

CDR3 protein: CASSQDLAPDEQFF. The CDR3, as DNA: TGCGCCAGCAGCCAAGATCTCGCCCCCGATGAGCAGTTCTTC. This chain connects TRBV4-3 to TRBJ2-1; D remains ambiguous. The CDR3 spans 14 residues. V was clipped by 0 bases and J by 8 bases, with 11 bases between them. Germline-derived CDR1 and CDR2 are LGHNA and YSLEER.

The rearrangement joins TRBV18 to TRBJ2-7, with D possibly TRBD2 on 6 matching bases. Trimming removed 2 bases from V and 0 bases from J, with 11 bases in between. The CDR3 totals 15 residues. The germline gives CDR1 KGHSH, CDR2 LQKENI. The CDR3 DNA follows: TGTGCCAGCTCACCAACTAACGGGAGCTCCTACGAGCAGTACTTC. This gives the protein CASSPTNGSSYEQYF.

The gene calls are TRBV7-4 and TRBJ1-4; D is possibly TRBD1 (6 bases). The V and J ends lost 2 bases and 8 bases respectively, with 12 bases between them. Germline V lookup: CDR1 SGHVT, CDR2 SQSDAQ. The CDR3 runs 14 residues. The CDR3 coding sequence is TGTGCCAGCAGCTTAACTACAGGGTACGAAAAACTGTTTTTT. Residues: CASSLTTGYEKLFF. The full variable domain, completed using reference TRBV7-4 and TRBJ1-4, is GAGVSQSPRYKVAKRGRDVALRCDSISGHVTLYWYRQTLGQGSEVLTYSQSDAQRDKSGRPSGRFSAERPERSVSTLKIQRTEQGDSAVYLCASSLTTGYEKLFFGSGTQLSVL.